The 5 T cell receptor beta chains in this list originate from one sample, sequenced in a study of identical twins' blood T cells. TCRdb ran MiXCR on the 5' RACE reads and lists one entry per CDR3 protein. The table shows a few hundred thousand distinct CDR3 sequences, with about 28% occurring only once. The sequenced sample consisted of PBMCs. These receptors were taken from a woman aged 18 to 55 in good health.

The V gene is TRBV5-6, the J gene TRBJ2-3, with TRBD2 matching 8 bases. The ends lost 5 bases at V and 10 bases at J; junction bases unmatched: 12. The CDR3 has 14 amino acids. Germline CDR1 and CDR2: SGHDT and YYEEEE. CDR3 region: CASRRTGLEVAQYF. The CDR3 DNA reads as TGTGCCAGCAGACGAACGGGACTAGAAGTCGCGCAGTATTTT.

This clonotype was counted only a few times. The V and J genes are TRBV11-2 and TRBJ2-7, with 12 bases matching TRBD2. The CDR3 extends over 17 amino acids. Germline CDR1 reads SGHAT; CDR2 reads FQNNGV. J gave up 5 bases and V 1 base, and 9 bases lay outside the gene matches. The CDR3 DNA reads as TGTGCCAGCAGCTTAGTATTGACTAGCGGGAGTCGCCACGAGCAGTACTTC. It encodes CASSLVLTSGSRHEQYF.

The J gene is TRBJ1-1, the V gene TRBV18; D is possibly TRBD1 (5 bases). This CDR3 is 13 amino acids long. Trimming shortened V by 6 bases and J by 1 base, and 9 bases separated the two germline ends. CDR1 KGHSH and CDR2 LQKENI come from the germline V gene. In DNA form, the CDR3 reads TGTGCCAGCTCCGTGGGGGAGAACACTGAAGCTTTCTTT. Residues: CASSVGENTEAFF. Using reference TRBV18 and TRBJ1-1 for the parts outside the CDR3, the full variable domain is NAGVMQNPRHLVRRRGQEARLRCSPMKGHSHVYWYRQLPEEGLKFMVYLQKENIIDESGMPKERFSAEFPKEGPSILRIQQVVRGDSAAYFCASSVGENTEAFFGQGTRLTVV.

Turning to this clonotype: A clone one base away is much larger, so this may be a read error. The V gene is TRBV3-1, the J gene TRBJ1-1; the match to TRBD1 covers 7 bases. The CDR3 is 14 residues long. CDR1 and CDR2 from the germline V gene are LGHDT and YNNKEL (reference sequence). In DNA, the CDR3 is TGTACCAGCAGCCATTGGGACAGGAACACTGAAGCTTTCTTT. Its translation: CTSSHWDRNTEAFF.

J is TRBJ1-1 and V is TRBV10-2; D possibly corresponds to TRBD1 (5 bases). The CDR3 is 12 residues long. The V end lost 8 bases, the J end lost 1 base, and 8 bases lay between the germline ends. CDR1 is WSHSY and CDR2 is SAAADI in the germline V gene. The CDR3 DNA is TGCGCCAGCGGGGCACAGAACACTGAAGCTTTCTTT. Protein: CASGAQNTEAFF.